The text below deals with one T cell receptor (beta chain). This record comes from a study of technical replicates of blood from four donors. Deletions cut 3 bases from V and 0 bases from J, with 6 bases between. This CDR3 region has 14 residues. Germline V gene sequence: CDR1 ENHRY, CDR2 SYGVKD. Profiling relied on immunoSEQ multiplex PCR, and the TCRdb table lists in-frame clones only, not all of them. The sample comprises 70,000 to 85,000 clones, about 97% of which are singletons, and about 0.19% rests with the top ten. The clonotype comes from a human donor in good health. The chain recombines TRBV10-3 with TRBJ2-1; D is perhaps TRBD1 (6 bases). Source material: T cells isolated from PBMCs. This CDR3 reads CAISDRGSYNEQFF. CDR3 nucleotides: TGTGCCATCAGTGACAGGGGCTCCTACAATGAGCAGTTCTTC.